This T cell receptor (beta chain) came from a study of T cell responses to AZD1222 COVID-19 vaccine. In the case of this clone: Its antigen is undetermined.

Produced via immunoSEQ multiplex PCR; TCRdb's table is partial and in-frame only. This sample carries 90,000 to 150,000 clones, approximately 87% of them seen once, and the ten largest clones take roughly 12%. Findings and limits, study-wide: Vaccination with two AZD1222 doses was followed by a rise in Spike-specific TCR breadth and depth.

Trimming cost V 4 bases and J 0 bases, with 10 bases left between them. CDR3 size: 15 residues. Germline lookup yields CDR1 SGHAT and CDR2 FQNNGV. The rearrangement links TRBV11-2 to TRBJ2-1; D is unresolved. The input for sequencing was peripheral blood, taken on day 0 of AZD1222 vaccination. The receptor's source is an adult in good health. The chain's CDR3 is CASSSQAGSYNEQFF. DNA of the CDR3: TGTGCCAGCAGCTCTCAAGCAGGCTCCTACAATGAGCAGTTCTTC.